Listed below are T cell receptor beta chains from one sample, sequenced in a study of T cell responses to AZD1222 COVID-19 vaccine. The repertoire was sequenced with immunoSEQ multiplex PCR; TCRdb's copy has only in-frame clones and lacks some. The sample includes 140,000 to 150,000 clones, approximately 90% of them seen just once. Sequenced here: peripheral blood, sampled 28 days after the second AZD1222 dose. The origin of the receptors is an adult who received the AZD1222 COVID-19 vaccine. Both conserved end residues are part of each CDR3. D genes are given only for firm matches. Only some rows state a clone size, as once, few, many or a class for expanded clones.

size: few
J: TRBJ2-3
V: TRBV5-5
D: .
DNA: TGTGCCAGCAGCTCATTTAGGGCGTCGGGAGATACGCAGTATTTT
CDR3: CASSSFRASGDTQYF

size: .
J: TRBJ2-4
V: TRBV12-3/TRBV12-4
D: .
DNA: TGTGCCAGCAGTCTAACGACCCCAAACATTCAGTACTTC
CDR3: CASSLTTPNIQYF

size: .
J: TRBJ1-2
V: TRBV6-5
D: .
DNA: TGTGCCAGCAGTTACTCGGCGACAGTAGTAGGCTACACCTTC
CDR3: CASSYSATVVGYTF

size: .
J: TRBJ2-1
V: TRBV7-2
D: .
DNA: TGTGCCAGCAGCTTAGCAGGGGGCTACAATGAGCAGTTCTTC
CDR3: CASSLAGGYNEQFF

size: once
J: TRBJ2-5
V: TRBV29-1
D: .
DNA: TGCAGCGTTGAAGGGTACGGGAGTCAAGAGACCCAGTACTTC
CDR3: CSVEGYGSQETQYF

size: .
J: TRBJ1-2
V: TRBV28
D: .
DNA: TGTGCCAGCAGTTTATCCCGGGACTACACCTTC
CDR3: CASSLSRDYTF

size: .
J: TRBJ2-1
V: TRBV6-5
D: .
DNA: TGTGCCAGCAGTTACGAGGTGGGCAGGGGCAATGAGCAGTTCTTC
CDR3: CASSYEVGRGNEQFF

size: once
J: TRBJ2-7
V: TRBV7-2
D: TRBD1
DNA: TGTGCCAGCAGCGGGGTGACAGGGTGGGGCTACGAGCAGTACTTC
CDR3: CASSGVTGWGYEQYF

size: .
J: TRBJ2-1
V: TRBV27
D: .
DNA: TGTGCCAGCAGTTTAGGCGTCCGCGACTACAATGAGCAGTTCTTC
CDR3: CASSLGVRDYNEQFF

size: .
J: TRBJ2-1
V: TRBV7-9
D: .
DNA: TGTGCCAGCAGCTTAGATTTTGGTGAGTCTAGCTTCTACAATGAGCAGTTCTTC
CDR3: CASSLDFGESSFYNEQFF

size: .
J: TRBJ1-2
V: TRBV6-5
D: .
DNA: TGTGCCAGCAGTTACTCCGGGGCCCGCGATGGCTACACCTTC
CDR3: CASSYSGARDGYTF

size: .
J: TRBJ2-1
V: TRBV3-1/TRBV3-2
D: .
DNA: TGTGCCAGCAGCCTTTTAGATGAGCAGTTCTTC
CDR3: CASSLLDEQFF

size: .
J: TRBJ2-7
V: TRBV6-5
D: TRBD1
DNA: TGTGCCAGCAGTTCGGCCAGGACAGGGGGGAGCCTCGAGCAGTACTTC
CDR3: CASSSARTGGSLEQYF

size: .
J: TRBJ1-1
V: TRBV7-2
D: TRBD1
DNA: TGTGCCAGCAGCCGGACAGGGGGCCTGAACGCTGAAGCTTTCTTT
CDR3: CASSRTGGLNAEAFF

size: .
J: TRBJ1-2
V: TRBV5-4
D: .
DNA: TGTGCCAGCAGCCAAGTATTGGGTCAAGATGGCTACACCTTC
CDR3: CASSQVLGQDGYTF

size: .
J: TRBJ1-5
V: TRBV10-1
D: .
DNA: TGCGCCAGCAGCGAGGGTTTTTATACAGGGAACCAGCCCCAGCATTTT
CDR3: CASSEGFYTGNQPQHF

size: once
J: TRBJ2-1
V: TRBV5-5
D: .
DNA: TGTGCCAGCAGCCCTAGGACGGAGAGCTCCTACAATGAGCAGTTCTTC
CDR3: CASSPRTESSYNEQFF

size: .
J: TRBJ2-7
V: TRBV7-9
D: .
DNA: TGTGCCAGCAGCCGGGACTCGTACTCATCCTACGAGCAGTACTTC
CDR3: CASSRDSYSSYEQYF

size: .
J: TRBJ1-1
V: TRBV28
D: .
DNA: TGTGCCAGCAGTTTAGGGCCAGGGGTCGGGAACACTGAAGCTTTCTTT
CDR3: CASSLGPGVGNTEAFF

size: .
J: TRBJ1-1
V: TRBV4-2
D: TRBD1
DNA: TGTGCCAGCAGCCGTTGGGACAGCTTGAACACTGAAGCTTTCTTT
CDR3: CASSRWDSLNTEAFF

size: once
J: TRBJ1-3
V: TRBV5-6
D: TRBD1
DNA: TGTGCCAGCAGCTTGCCTCAGGGGGCGAGTGGAAACACCATATATTTT
CDR3: CASSLPQGASGNTIYF

size: .
J: TRBJ1-1
V: TRBV10-3
D: .
DNA: TGTGCCATCGGGACCAACAGGGAAAGAAGCACTGAAGCTTTCTTT
CDR3: CAIGTNRERSTEAFF